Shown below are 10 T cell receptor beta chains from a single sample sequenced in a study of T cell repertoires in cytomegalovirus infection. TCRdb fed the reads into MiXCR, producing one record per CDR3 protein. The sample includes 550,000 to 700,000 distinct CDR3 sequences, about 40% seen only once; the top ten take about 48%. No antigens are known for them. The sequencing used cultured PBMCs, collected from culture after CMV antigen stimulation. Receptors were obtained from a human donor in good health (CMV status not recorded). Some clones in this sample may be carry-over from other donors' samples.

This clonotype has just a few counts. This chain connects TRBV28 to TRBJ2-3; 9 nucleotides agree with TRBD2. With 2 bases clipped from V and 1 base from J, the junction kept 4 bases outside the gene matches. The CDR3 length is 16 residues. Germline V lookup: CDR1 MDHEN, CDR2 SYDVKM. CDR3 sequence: CASSLMRGGGTDTQYF. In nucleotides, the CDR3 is TGTGCCAGCAGTTTAATGCGGGGGGGGGGCACAGATACGCAGTATTTT.

In nucleotides, the CDR3 is TGTGCCAGCAGTAGGGGACAGCTTGAAAAACTGTTTTTT. This sequence encodes CASSRGQLEKLFF. The chain uses TRBV6-6 and TRBJ1-4, with 7 bases aligning to TRBD1. CDR1 MNHNY and CDR2 SVGAGI come from the germline V gene (reference sequence). V dropped 5 bases and J dropped 7; count of bases not matched to a gene: 4. The CDR3 runs 13 residues.

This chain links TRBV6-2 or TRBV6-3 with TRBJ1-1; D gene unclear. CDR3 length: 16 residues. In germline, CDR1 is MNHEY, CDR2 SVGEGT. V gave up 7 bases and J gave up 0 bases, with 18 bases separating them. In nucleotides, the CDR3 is TGTGCCAGCACCCGAGACACCACCTATATGAACACTGAAGCTTTCTTT. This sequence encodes CASTRDTTYMNTEAFF.

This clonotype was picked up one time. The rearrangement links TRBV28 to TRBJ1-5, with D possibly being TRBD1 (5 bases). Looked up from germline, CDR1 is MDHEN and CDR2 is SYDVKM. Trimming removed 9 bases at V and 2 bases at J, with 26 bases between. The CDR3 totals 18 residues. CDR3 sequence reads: CASKNPRDLLRGNQPQHF. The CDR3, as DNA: TGTGCCAGTAAGAACCCCCGGGACCTCCTGAGGGGCAATCAGCCCCAGCATTTT.

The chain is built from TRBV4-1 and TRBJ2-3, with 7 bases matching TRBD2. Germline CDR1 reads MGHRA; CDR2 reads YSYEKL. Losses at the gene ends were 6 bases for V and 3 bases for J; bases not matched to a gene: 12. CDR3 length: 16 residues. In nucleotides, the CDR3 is TGCGCCAGCAGTTCCCCCACCGGGACTACGACAGATACGCAGTATTTT. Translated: CASSSPTGTTTDTQYF.

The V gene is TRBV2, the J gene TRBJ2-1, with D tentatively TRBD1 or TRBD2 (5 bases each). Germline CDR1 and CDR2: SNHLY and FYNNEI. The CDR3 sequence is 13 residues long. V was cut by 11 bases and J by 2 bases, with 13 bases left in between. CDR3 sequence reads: CAGGRATYNEQFF. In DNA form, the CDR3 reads TGTGCCGGAGGCAGGGCCACCTACAATGAGCAGTTCTTC. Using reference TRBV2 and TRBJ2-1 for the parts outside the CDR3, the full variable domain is EPEVTQTPSHQVTQMGQEVILRCVPISNHLYFYWYRQILGQKVEFLVSFYNNEISEKSEIFDDQFSVERPDGSNFTLKIRSTKLEDSAMYFCAGGRATYNEQFFGPGTRLTVL.

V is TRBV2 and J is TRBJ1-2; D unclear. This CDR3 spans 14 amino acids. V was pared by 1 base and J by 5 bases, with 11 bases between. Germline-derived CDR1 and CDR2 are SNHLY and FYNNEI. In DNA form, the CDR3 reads TGTGCCAGCAGTGAAGGCCGGGCGGCGTATGGCTACACCTTC. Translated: CASSEGRAAYGYTF.

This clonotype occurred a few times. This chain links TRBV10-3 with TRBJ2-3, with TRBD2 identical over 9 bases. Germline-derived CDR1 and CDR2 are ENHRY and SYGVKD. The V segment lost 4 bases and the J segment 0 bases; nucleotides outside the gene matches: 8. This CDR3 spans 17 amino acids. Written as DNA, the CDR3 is TGTGCCATCAGTGCTGCTAGCGGGACTTCTAGCACAGATACGCAGTATTTT. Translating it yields CAISAASGTSSTDTQYF.

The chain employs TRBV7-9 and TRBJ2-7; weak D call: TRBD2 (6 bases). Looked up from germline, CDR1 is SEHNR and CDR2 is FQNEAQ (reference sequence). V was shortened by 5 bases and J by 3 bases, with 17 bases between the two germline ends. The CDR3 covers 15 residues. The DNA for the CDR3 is TGTGCCAGCAGCCAACAAGCGGGCACACACTACGAGCAGTACTTC. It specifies CASSQQAGTHYEQYF.

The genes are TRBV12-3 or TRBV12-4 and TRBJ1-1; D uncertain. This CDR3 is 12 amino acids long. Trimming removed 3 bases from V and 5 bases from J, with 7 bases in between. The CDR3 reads CASSFRFTEAFF. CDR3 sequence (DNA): TGTGCCAGCAGTTTTAGGTTTACTGAAGCTTTCTTT.